The 13 T cell receptor beta chains below come from one sample, sequenced in a study of CD8 T cells in ankylosing spondylitis. Findings of the study overall: Blood of patients with ankylosing spondylitis appeared to be characterized by a TCR beta motif of several highly homologous variants.

TCRdb ran MiXCR on the 5' RACE reads and lists one entry per CDR3 protein. The sample lists hundreds of thousands of distinct CDR3 sequences; roughly 10% were seen once. No cognate antigen is known for these TCRs. The sequenced material came from blood, either unsorted or a sorted T cell fraction (not recorded which). The receptor source for this set is a male donor with ankylosing spondylitis.

This clonotype was detected many times. The V call is TRBV20-1, the J call TRBJ1-1; TRBD1 matches at 9 bases. CDR1 is DFQATT and CDR2 is SNEGSKA in the germline V gene (reference sequence). With V trimmed by 5 bases and J by 5 bases, 6 bases remained unmatched. The CDR3 loop spans 13 amino acids. CDR3 amino acids: CSAPRQGGTEAFF. CDR3 bases: TGCAGTGCTCCGCGACAGGGGGGGACTGAAGCTTTCTTT.

This clonotype has just a few counts. The V call is TRBV5-5, the J call TRBJ2-3, with D hard to call. The CDR3 length is 14 residues. Germline loops: CDR1 SGHKS, CDR2 YYEKEE (reference sequence). The V end lost 4 bases, the J end lost 5 bases, and 14 bases lay between the germline ends. CDR3 loop: CASSRRLVQDTQYF. DNA for the CDR3: TGTGCCAGCAGCCGTCGCCTGGTTCAAGATACGCAGTATTTT.

This clonotype showed up just a few times. V usage is TRBV7-9 and J usage is TRBJ2-7; tentative D call: TRBD1 (6 bases). The length of the CDR3 is 12 residues. V lost 5 bases and J 5 bases, leaving 10 bases between the germline ends. Germline loops: CDR1 SEHNR, CDR2 FQNEAQ (reference sequence). The CDR3 loop is CASSGKGDEQYF. The CDR3 DNA reads TGTGCCAGCAGCGGAAAGGGGGACGAGCAGTACTTC.

This sequence joins TRBV4-3 and TRBJ2-6; no firm D call. Trimming removed 3 bases at V and 4 bases at J, with 10 bases between. Germline V gene sequence: CDR1 LGHNA, CDR2 YSLEER. The CDR3 covers 15 residues. CDR3 in amino acids: CASSQRHVGANVLTF. The CDR3 DNA reads as TGCGCCAGCAGCCAGAGACACGTCGGGGCCAACGTCCTGACTTTC.

This clonotype was seen a handful of times. This sequence joins TRBV28 and TRBJ2-6, with TRBD1 matching over 10 bases. CDR3 length equals 18 residues. Germline CDR1 reads MDHEN; CDR2 reads SYDVKM. The V gene end was trimmed by 6 bases and the J gene end by 0 bases; junction bases not matched to a gene: 8. The DNA for the CDR3 is TGTGCCAGCAGGTTACCGGACAGGGGGGACTCTGGGGCCAACGTCCTGACTTTC. Its translation is CASRLPDRGDSGANVLTF.

Here the CDR3 DNA reads TGTGCCAGCAGCTTGGGCCAAAGGACGCTGATCTACGAGCAGTACTTC. Its translation is CASSLGQRTLIYEQYF. The rearrangement links TRBV5-6 to TRBJ2-7; D is unclear. The CDR3 spans 16 residues. Germline values: CDR1 SGHDT, CDR2 YYEEEE. Trimming cost V 0 bases and J 3 bases, with 16 bases left between them.

The chain uses TRBV7-2 and TRBJ2-7; 9 bases line up with TRBD2. In germline, CDR1 is SGHTA, CDR2 FQGNSA. The CDR3 runs to 16 residues. J gave up 0 bases and V 2 bases, and 5 bases lay outside the gene matches. CDR3 nucleotides: TGTGCCAGCAGCTTATCGATAGCGGGGGTCTCCTACGAGCAGTACTTC. This sequence encodes CASSLSIAGVSYEQYF.

J is TRBJ1-2 and V is TRBV5-6; 8 positions match TRBD1. The CDR3 is made up of 15 amino acids. The V gene end was trimmed by 0 bases and the J gene end by 5 bases; junction bases not matched to a gene: 6. Germline CDR1 and CDR2: SGHDT and YYEEEE. The chain's CDR3 is CASSLEIRQGYGYTF. CDR3 sequence (DNA): TGTGCCAGCAGCTTGGAAATTCGACAGGGGTATGGCTACACCTTC.

This clonotype was seen only a few times. V and J are TRBV29-1 and TRBJ1-2; D gene ambiguous. The V gene lost 3 bases and the J gene lost 8 bases, with 19 bases spanning the gap. CDR1 SQVTM and CDR2 ANQGSEA come from the germline V gene. CDR3 length: 14 amino acids. The CDR3 coding sequence is TGCAGCGTTGATGGTCAACGTCGGAGTCGCGGCTACACCTTC. Translating gives CSVDGQRRSRGYTF.

This chain uses TRBV5-1 with TRBJ2-7, with D unclear. The CDR3 runs to 16 residues. Trimming pared 2 bases from V and 4 bases from J, leaving 19 bases between. Germline V gene lookup returns CDR1 SGHRS and CDR2 YFSETQ. CDR3 residues: CASSFDPGRRFYEQYF. For the CDR3, the DNA is TGCGCCAGCAGCTTCGACCCTGGTAGGCGGTTTTACGAGCAGTACTTC.

This clonotype was recorded a few times. The V call is TRBV12-3 or TRBV12-4, the J call TRBJ2-5, with 10 bases matching TRBD2. There are 15 residues in the CDR3. The V segment lost 3 bases and the J segment 2 bases; nucleotides outside the gene matches: 3. For the CDR3, the DNA is TGTGCCAGCAGTTTCAGCGGGGGGGGTCAAGAGACCCAGTACTTC. The encoded protein is CASSFSGGGQETQYF.

This clonotype showed up just a few times. The chain joins TRBV15 to TRBJ2-7; D remains ambiguous. Germline CDR1 reads LNHNV; CDR2 reads YYDKDF (reference sequence). V was shortened by 1 base and J by 1 base, with 11 bases between the two germline ends. The CDR3 totals 15 residues. DNA of the CDR3: TGTGCCACCAGCAGAGCTTACAAGGGTTCCTACGAGCAGTACTTC. This encodes CATSRAYKGSYEQYF.

This clonotype was detected only a few times. J is TRBJ2-2 and V is TRBV4-2; no definite D call. CDR1 and CDR2 from the germline V gene are LGHNA and YNFKEQ. This CDR3 spans 14 amino acids. V lost 2 bases to trimming and J lost 6 bases, with 10 bases between them. The CDR3 bases are TGTGCCAGCAGCCAACCCGGACGAGCCGGGGAGCTGTTTTTT. Its protein product is CASSQPGRAGELFF.